The source of this T cell receptor beta chain is a study of T cell repertoires in cytomegalovirus infection. Study-level background: The study used recently identified HLA-C-restricted and well-studied HLA-B-restricted CMV epitopes. Both CMV infection and a matching HLA type were indicated by public TCR beta signatures.

As to this clonotype: Its specificity is unknown.

V was pared by 4 bases and J by 1 base, with 10 bases between. There are 14 residues in the CDR3. Germline CDR1 is MRHNA and CDR2 is SNTAGT. General study results and limits: Cumulative frequency (of public TCR beta family members) identified carriers of CMV plus the relevant HLA. Ex vivo responses were dominated by HLA-C-restricted CMV-specific TCR beta clonotypes.

TCRdb analysed the reads with MiXCR anew, one entry per CDR3 protein. The sample consists of about 700,000 distinct CDR3 sequences, around a third of them appearing once. Material: cultured PBMCs, obtained from culture after CMV antigen stimulation. This clonotype originated in a human donor in good health (CMV status not recorded). Some clones in this sample may be carry-over from other donors' samples. The chain has TRBV6-4 and TRBJ1-1; D unclear. CDR3: CASSAMPGNTEAFF. CDR3 nucleotide sequence: TGTGCCAGCAGTGCCATGCCCGGGAACACTGAAGCTTTCTTT.